The 25 T cell receptor beta chains reported below all come from one sample, sequenced in a study of a mutant IDH1 vaccine in newly diagnosed glioma. Profiled with immunoSEQ multiplex PCR; TCRdb holds only in-frame clones, not every one. Of 80,000 to 100,000 clones listed, about 80% are singletons. Time point meaning: baseline, week 1 (first vaccination visit). Treatment noted: pre-vaccination baseline after standard-of-care therapy. Specimen: PBMCs, collected from a glioma patient treated with radiotherapy, temozolomide or both. The source is a man aged 35 to 55 with glioma. Some clones in this sample may be carry-over from other donors' samples.

The chain has TRBV18 and TRBJ1-6; 7 nucleotides match TRBD1. The CDR3 sequence is 15 residues long. The V segment lost 2 bases and the J segment 10 bases; nucleotides outside the gene matches: 8. Germline V gene sequence: CDR1 KGHSH, CDR2 LQKENI. CDR3 loop: CASSPTQGTRSPLHF. The CDR3 coding sequence is TGTGCCAGCTCACCAACACAGGGGACGCGCTCACCCCTCCACTTT.

J is TRBJ1-6 and V is TRBV7-9; D call uncertain. CDR1 SEHNR and CDR2 FQNEAQ come from the germline V gene (reference sequence). The germline V and J ends were trimmed by 1 base and 5 bases, with 6 bases remaining between them. This CDR3 has 14 amino acids. CDR3 nucleotide sequence: TGTGCCAGCAGCTTAGACGGGGATAATTCACCCCTCCACTTT. Amino acid sequence: CASSLDGDNSPLHF.

The chain joins TRBV4-1 to TRBJ1-1, with D hard to call. Trimming took 1 base from V and 7 from J, leaving 16 bases between them. Germline assignment: CDR1 MGHRA and CDR2 YSYEKL. The CDR3 sequence is 15 residues long. The CDR3 DNA is TGCGCCAGCAGCCAAGGGGGAATAATTTCCGATGAAGCTTTCTTT. Encoded protein: CASSQGGIISDEAFF.

The chain carries TRBV5-4 and TRBJ1-1, with D perhaps TRBD1 (6 bases). CDR1 is SGHNT and CDR2 is YYREEE in the germline V gene (reference sequence). This CDR3 spans 13 amino acids. Between the trimmed V and J ends, which lost 1 base and 4 bases, there was a span of 8 bases. CDR3 DNA: TGTGCCAGCAGCTTGAGGGGGGGCACTGAAGCTTTCTTT. This encodes CASSLRGGTEAFF.

V gene TRBV19 combines with J gene TRBJ1-5; D is unclear. The CDR3 spans 12 residues. The V gene's germline CDR1 is LNHDA and CDR2 SQIVND (reference sequence). V dropped 3 bases and J dropped 6 bases, with 6 bases sitting between them. CDR3 protein: CASSMLGQPQHF. The CDR3 region has the DNA TGTGCCAGTAGTATGCTCGGTCAGCCCCAGCATTTT.

Here the CDR3 reads CASSRERGGGYGYTF. The CDR3 DNA is TGTGCCAGCAGCCGTGAACGGGGGGGAGGCTATGGCTACACCTTC. J is TRBJ1-2 and V is TRBV7-9; D possibly corresponds to TRBD1 (5 bases). The CDR3 has 15 residues. The V and J ends lost 5 bases and 4 bases respectively, with 17 bases between them. CDR1 is SEHNR, CDR2 FQNEAQ, per germline (reference sequence).

The gene calls are TRBV14 and TRBJ1-1; D not resolved. This CDR3 spans 16 amino acids. Deletions cut 4 bases from V and 5 bases from J, with 20 bases between. Germline-derived CDR1 and CDR2 are SGHDN and FVKESK. The CDR3: CASSPQGSVGETEAFF. The CDR3 bases are TGTGCCAGCAGCCCCCAAGGATCGGTTGGGGAGACTGAAGCTTTCTTT.

The chain links TRBV6-1 to TRBJ1-2; D uncertain. From germline, CDR1 is MNHNS and CDR2 SASEGT. The CDR3 is made up of 13 amino acids. The germline V and J ends were trimmed by 6 bases and 1 base, with 9 bases remaining between them. The CDR3 bases are TGTGCCAGCAGGCTCGGGATTAACTATGGCTACACCTTC. This gives the protein CASRLGINYGYTF.

This clone was counted once. J is TRBJ2-2 and V is TRBV2; the D gene is possibly TRBD1 (6 bases). The CDR3 has 14 amino acids. The V gene's germline CDR1 is SNHLY and CDR2 FYNNEI. V dropped 7 bases and J dropped 2 bases, with 11 bases sitting between them. For the CDR3, the DNA is TGTGCCAGCAATGGGGGCCCTAACACCGGGGAGCTGTTTTTT. Protein: CASNGGPNTGELFF.

The chain is built from TRBV11-2 and TRBJ1-1, with a tentative D call TRBD1 (5 bases). The germline CDR1 and CDR2 sequences are SGHAT and FQNNGV. This CDR3 has 13 amino acids. V lost 5 bases and J lost 1, with 8 bases in between. The chain's CDR3 is CASSLTENTEAFF. CDR3 bases: TGTGCCAGCAGCCTGACAGAGAACACTGAAGCTTTCTTT. Full variable domain (missing parts from reference TRBV11-2 and TRBJ1-1): EAGVAQSPRYKIIEKRQSVAFWCNPISGHATLYWYQQILGQGPKLLIQFQNNGVVDDSQLPKDRFSAERLKGVDSTLKIQPAKLEDSAVYLCASSLTENTEAFFGQGTRLTVV.

The V and J genes are TRBV19 and TRBJ2-1, with 10 bases lining up with TRBD1. The CDR3 sequence is 14 residues long. CDR1 LNHDA and CDR2 SQIVND come from the germline V gene (reference sequence). Trimming cost V 10 bases and J 7 bases; bases outside gene matches: 10. CDR3 in amino acids: CATRPGQGTNEQFF. For the CDR3, the DNA is TGTGCCACTAGACCGGGACAGGGGACTAATGAGCAGTTCTTC. Complete variable domain (other parts from reference TRBV19 and TRBJ2-1): DGGITQSPKYLFRKEGQNVTLSCEQNLNHDAMYWYRQDPGQGLRLIYYSQIVNDFQKGDIAEGYSVSREKKESFPLTVTSAQKNPTAFYLCATRPGQGTNEQFFGPGTRLTVL.

The V gene is TRBV4-1, the J gene TRBJ1-5; D is ambiguous. Germline CDR1 is MGHRA and CDR2 is YSYEKL. V was trimmed by 0 bases and J by 6 bases, leaving 15 bases between them. This CDR3 spans 16 amino acids. The CDR3 region has the DNA TGCGCCAGCAGCCAAGAAAGGGTTTGGGAGGGTCAGCCCCAGCATTTT. It specifies CASSQERVWEGQPQHF.

To note about this clone: This is likely a read error, given that the CDR3 carries no conserved phenylalanine or tryptophan at its end. The DNA is left out, because the CDR3 cannot be placed on it with certainty; the CDR3 is given as TCRdb lists it. V usage is TRBV30 and J usage is TRBJ2-7; the table's D call, TRBD2, has no DNA check behind it. Per germline, CDR1 GTSNPN and CDR2 SVGIG (reference sequence). Inclusive of both ends, the CDR3 amounts to 12 amino acids. This CDR3 reads CAWSANAGRPTL.

The chain's CDR3 is CASSEGPRGHNYGYTF. For the CDR3, the DNA is TGTGCCAGCAGTGAAGGGCCACGCGGCCATAACTATGGCTACACCTTC. The chain joins TRBV6-1 to TRBJ1-2; D is unresolved. The V gene lost 1 base and the J gene lost 1 base, with 13 bases spanning the gap. CDR1 MNHNS and CDR2 SASEGT come from the germline V gene. This CDR3 region has 16 residues.

The genes are TRBV5-5 and TRBJ1-5; D unresolved. V gave up 0 bases and J gave up 5 bases, with 9 bases separating them. CDR3 length: 14 amino acids. The germline V gene encodes CDR1 SGHKS and CDR2 YYEKEE (reference sequence). The DNA of the CDR3 is TGTGCCAGCAGCTTGGTTTTGGGCGATCAGCCCCAGCATTTT. Amino acid sequence: CASSLVLGDQPQHF.

The chain employs TRBV13 and TRBJ1-1, with D possibly matching TRBD1 (6 bases). The V gene's germline CDR1 is PRHDT and CDR2 FYEKMQ (reference sequence). The V end lost 5 bases, the J end lost 5 bases, and 21 bases lay between the germline ends. The CDR3 sequence is 16 residues long. The DNA of the CDR3 is TGTGCCAGCAGCATACGTACCCCAGGGGCGCGAACTGAAGCTTTCTTT. Translated, it gives CASSIRTPGARTEAFF.

This clone has just a few counts. V and J are TRBV2 and TRBJ1-1; D perhaps matches TRBD1 (6 bases). Germline V gives CDR1 SNHLY, CDR2 FYNNEI. CDR3 length equals 14 residues. V lost 7 bases, J lost 4 bases, and 16 bases lay in between. For the CDR3, the DNA is TGTGCCAGCACCGAGGAGGGGGTACGCACTGAAGCTTTCTTT. It yields the protein CASTEEGVRTEAFF.

This sequence joins TRBV7-9 and TRBJ1-6; a weak D match, TRBD1 (6 bases). Germline V gene data show CDR1 as SEHNR and CDR2 as FQNEAQ (reference sequence). The CDR3 has 16 amino acids. V was trimmed by 4 bases and J by 9 bases, leaving 19 bases between them. This chain's CDR3 is CASSSPQGWGGSPLHF. For the CDR3, the DNA is TGTGCCAGCAGCTCCCCCCAGGGGTGGGGCGGTTCACCCCTCCACTTT.

The DNA for the CDR3 is TGCGCCAGCAGCCCTGAGACAGGGGGTTGGTATGGCTACACCTTC. Protein product: CASSPETGGWYGYTF. This chain links TRBV4-1 with TRBJ1-2, with 9 bases aligning to TRBD1. J gave up 5 bases and V 4 bases, and 8 bases lay outside the gene matches. CDR1 is MGHRA and CDR2 is YSYEKL in the germline V gene. There are 15 residues in the CDR3.

In this sample, this clone turned up once. The rearrangement links TRBV15 to TRBJ2-5; tentative D call: TRBD2 (6 bases). Germline lookup yields CDR1 LNHNV and CDR2 YYDKDF (reference sequence). Trimming cost V 3 bases and J 5 bases, with 19 bases left between them. CDR3 size: 16 residues. The CDR3 DNA sequence: TGTGCCACCAGCAGTGAATTGGGACTCCCCGGTGAGACCCAGTACTTC. It is translated as CATSSELGLPGETQYF.

The chain uses TRBV13 and TRBJ1-3; 11 bases fit TRBD1. This CDR3 spans 16 amino acids. Germline V gene data show CDR1 as PRHDT and CDR2 as FYEKMQ (reference sequence). The V gene end was trimmed by 5 bases and the J gene end by 2 bases; junction bases not matched to a gene: 5. The CDR3 loop is CASSDQGQGAGNTIYF. For the CDR3, the DNA is TGTGCCAGCAGCGACCAGGGACAGGGGGCTGGAAACACCATATATTTT.

The CDR3 protein is CASSLSPQEGPSYEQYF. In nucleotides, the CDR3 is TGTGCCAGCAGTTTATCCCCCCAAGAGGGGCCCTCCTACGAGCAGTACTTC. The chain couples TRBV28 to TRBJ2-7, with D perhaps given as TRBD1 or TRBD2 (5 bases each). The length of the CDR3 is 17 residues. The V and J ends lost 1 base and 0 bases respectively, with 16 bases between them. The germline CDR1 and CDR2 sequences are MDHEN and SYDVKM. The complete variable domain, with remaining parts taken from reference TRBV28 and TRBJ2-7, reads DVKVTQSSRYLVKRTGEKVFLECVQDMDHENMFWYRQDPGLGLRLIYFSYDVKMKEKGDIPEGYSVSREKKERFSLILESASTNQTSMYLCASSLSPQEGPSYEQYFGPGTRLTVT.

As to this clone: The identical CDR3 is also encoded by other nucleotide sequences in the sample. The CDR3 bases are TGTGCCAGCTCACCAGGGGAGACCCAGTACTTC. Translated: CASSPGETQYF. The J gene is TRBJ2-5, the V gene TRBV18; D call uncertain. The CDR3 extends over 11 amino acids. V dropped 2 bases and J dropped 5 bases, with 3 bases sitting between them. Germline CDR1 is KGHSH and CDR2 is LQKENI.

This clone was recorded a few times. The chain is built from TRBV6-1 and TRBJ2-1, with TRBD2 matching 8 bases. CDR1 MNHNS and CDR2 SASEGT come from the germline V gene. V was clipped by 1 base and J by 9 bases; unmatched bases: 8. The CDR3 is 15 residues long. The CDR3 bases are TGTGCCAGCAGTGAAGTGCCGGGGGGGCTTACTGAGCAGTTCTTC. It codes for CASSEVPGGLTEQFF.

The rearrangement links TRBV6-1 to TRBJ1-6, with 8 bases identical to TRBD1. The CDR3 loop spans 14 amino acids. Trimming removed 9 bases from V and 7 bases from J; junction bases left unmatched: 8. The germline CDR1 and CDR2 sequences are MNHNS and SASEGT. CDR3 region: CASGDRGWNSPLHF. The CDR3 nucleotides are TGTGCCAGTGGTGACAGGGGTTGGAATTCACCCCTCCACTTT.